This TCR beta chain is drawn from a study of vaccination effects on CD4 cells after COVID-19 (dated by TCRdb to 2021 to 2024). Background on the whole study: Across the study, the median time from the second dose to post-vaccine sampling was 72 days (range 14 to 241). SARS-CoV-2 spike-specific CD4+ TCR repertoires were compared before and after mRNA vaccination in COVID-19 convalescent patients and in infection-naive vaccine recipients. A total of more than 8 COVID-19 convalescent patients and several SARS-CoV-2-naive healthy vaccine recipients were included in the full study. The Oncomine TCR Beta short-read assay on an Illumina iSeq 100 was used to sequence cultures from other donors in the study.

To identify antigen-specific CD4+ T cell clonotypes by their expansion, the ViraFEST assay first stimulated PBMC with viral peptide pools and then applied TCR sequencing. After approximately 11 days of culture, CD4+ T cells were isolated with the EasySep CD4+ T cell isolation kit. Two doses of either the BNT162b2 or the mRNA-1273 mRNA SARS-CoV-2 vaccine were administered to participants. The absence of prior SARS-CoV-2 infection in healthy vaccine recipients was confirmed by negative nucleocapsid antibodies before and after vaccination. A few million PBMC per well were cultured in IMDM with 5% human AB serum, roughly 10 IU/ml IL-2 and gentamicin, plus 10 ug/ml peptides. On days 3 and 7, half of the culture medium was replaced with fresh IL-2-containing medium. Unless noted otherwise, every peptide stimulation condition was cultured in triplicate wells. PBMC were separated from whole blood using Ficoll-Paque Plus gradient centrifugation and were then either cryopreserved at -140C or used fresh. Overlapping peptide pools spanned the spike proteins of SARS-CoV-2 and the common cold coronaviruses HCoV-NL63, HCoV-OC43 and HCoV-229E. The QIAamp micro DNA kit was used to extract genomic DNA from the cultured CD4+ T cells.

What the authors observed across the whole study: In healthy vaccine recipients, vaccine-induced clones were almost all SARS-CoV-2 mono-reactive, with only 1 of 255 being cross-reactive with common cold coronaviruses. Only a small number of convalescent patients were included, and no early post-infection timepoints were available, which limited the study. Marked clonal contraction was observed in both infection-induced and vaccine-induced clones at late post-vaccination timepoints, consistent with waning T cell responses.

The library came from the immunoSEQ multiplex PCR assay. TCR beta CDR3 sequencing was performed on DNA from the cultured, isolated CD4+ T cells. On the study's bioinformatics: Non-productive TCR sequences were discarded, and reads were trimmed to the CDR3 region, with only CDR3s of 7 or more amino acids retained. The MANAFEST web app was used to identify antigen-specific clonotypes by comparing expansion in peptide wells with expansion in reference cultures. For clones to be considered positive, expansion at FDR<0.05 versus reference and all other wells, an odds ratio above 5, and a frequency above 0.1% in two replicate wells were required. Cross-reactive clonotypes were defined as significantly expanded in SARS-CoV-2 spike wells and in at least one common cold coronavirus spike condition. Levenshtein distance calculated with the stringdist R package was used to assess CDR3 similarity, and unrooted trees were constructed with ape in R 3.6.1. TCRdb limited this immuneACCESS table to in-frame rearrangements with V and J called. A share of clones is missing; checked studies link under half to unresolved V genes, and the rest is unexplained. That table furnishes V, J and clone size, whereas the DNA furnished D and trimming. The sample table records 15,000 to 20,000 clones; 75% to 80% of these occur just once. 18% of the sample is held by the ten biggest clonotypes.

From its cysteine to its phenylalanine, the CDR3 spans 16 amino acids. The only DNA kept is the CDR3, 48 bases in frame from the first base. V is reduced by 0 bases and J by 8 bases, leaving a spacing of 16 bases between them. Via the germline V gene, CDR1 is LGHNA and CDR2 YSLEER. Only a few counts were recorded for this clone. It lacks a known antigen. Base quality data are lacking; no much larger clone is found one base away. The sequenced sample was CD4+ T cells from PBMCs cultured with HCoV-NL63 spike peptides, obtained after COVID-19 vaccination. The cell subset or site label corresponds to: HCoV-NL63 spike overlapping peptide pool stimulation. The rearrangement joined TRBV4-3 to TRBJ1-4, and possibly TRBD1, on 5 matching bases. This clonotype originated in a human donor who received a COVID-19 vaccine. The DNA sequence is as follows: TGCGCCAGCAGCCAAGATCATCGACAGATAGGGGAAAAACTGTTTTTT. This translates into CASSQDHRQIGEKLFF.